This T cell receptor (beta chain) was obtained from a study of blood T cell repertoires in COVID-19. Study overall: Researchers got acute and convalescent COVID-19 samples from the United States, Italy and Spain. Sample material is recorded as cDNA or gDNA derived from T cells, B-cell-depleted T cells, or PBMCs.

Only a few counts were recorded for this clone. Recruitment covered about two dozen US areas and drew participants whose ages spanned about 18 to 100 years. Authors' data handling: It was from reference gene primer amplification that nucleated cell counts were estimated. Clones were read by immunoSEQ multiplex PCR, and TCRdb kept only the in-frame ones, dropping some. V, J and clone size reflect that table, while D and trimming were determined from the DNA. The data contain 200,000 to 250,000 clones, about nine tenths of them singletons. The CDR3 covers 13 residues. Trimming shortened V by 7 bases and J by 8 bases, and 14 bases separated the two germline ends. Germline assignment: CDR1 SNHLY and CDR2 FYNNEI.

The receptor was derived from a woman between 50 and 59 years old in a cohort exposed to, infected with or recovered from COVID-19 (not recorded which). Sequences were obtained from PBMCs or T cells enriched from blood (not recorded which). V gene TRBV2 combines with J gene TRBJ2-2; possible D gene TRBD2, 6 bases. The CDR3 nucleotides read TGTGCCAGCAAGAGGAGGGAACGTGGGGAGCTGTTTTTT. Translated: CASKRRERGELFF.